The sequence of this T cell receptor beta chain was determined in a study of blood T cell repertoires in COVID-19. Across the study: Nucleic acid was either cDNA or gDNA, and it came from T cells, B-cell-depleted T cells, or PBMCs.

V gave up 7 bases and J gave up 5 bases; unmatched junction bases: 9. The CDR3 sequence is 15 residues long. Germline V lookup: CDR1 MDHEN, CDR2 SYDVKM. Sequencing was performed with immunoSEQ multiplex PCR; in TCRdb, only in-frame clones are kept and a portion is missing. The data contain about 400,000 clones, roughly nine tenths of them singletons. The chain carries TRBV28 and TRBJ1-5; 9 bases map to TRBD1. Sequencing was performed on PBMCs or T cells enriched from blood (not recorded which). The TCR was taken from a woman between 18 and 29 years old with acute COVID-19. Written as DNA, the CDR3 is TGTGCCAGCACCAAGGACAGGGGAAGCTATCAGCCCCAGCATTTT. Translated: CASTKDRGSYQPQHF.